Described below is a single T cell receptor beta chain sequence and its context. This record belongs to a study of OX40 agonist ivuxolimab in advanced cancers. The data were produced by immunoSEQ multiplex PCR, yet TCRdb's version contains in-frame clones alone and is incomplete. This sample has under 55,000 clones, with roughly 90% found just once. Patients were ruled out by autoimmune disease history or systemic immunosuppression. Trimming cost V 7 bases and J 5 bases, with 11 bases left between them. CDR1 and CDR2 from the germline V gene are SNHLY and FYNNEI. The CDR3 covers 12 residues. This clonotype originated in an adult with an advanced solid tumor such as melanoma, head and neck, liver or kidney cancer. The chain links TRBV2 to TRBJ2-5; D not certain. Sequencing used CD4+ or CD8+ T cells sorted from blood, obtained in a trial of the OX40 agonist ivuxolimab. CDR3 bases: TGTGCCAGCATTCAGCGCCGGGAGACCCAGTACTTC. This gives the protein CASIQRRETQYF.